The rows below give T cell receptor beta chains drawn from one sample of a study of blood T cell repertoires in COVID-19. Libraries were prepared by immunoSEQ multiplex PCR; TCRdb keeps only in-frame clonotypes and omits some of them. Here the sample spans about 160,000 clones, 81% being singletons. Sequenced material: PBMCs or T cells enriched from blood (not recorded which). These receptors were collected from a woman in her forties with acute COVID-19. The CDR3 runs from the conserved cysteine through the conserved F or W. The order of the fields is clone size, D gene, J gene, CDR3 length, V gene, CDR3 protein, CDR3 DNA. D genes are given only for firm matches. Only part of the rows carry a size: once, few, many, or a class if the clone is expanded.

>few|.|TRBJ1-5|13|TRBV2
CASRGGSNQPQHF
TGTGCCAGCAGGGGAGGGAGCAATCAGCCCCAGCATTTT
>.|.|TRBJ1-5|13|TRBV20-1
CSARGGGNQPQHF
TGCAGTGCTCGTGGGGGGGGCAATCAGCCCCAGCATTTT
>.|TRBD1|TRBJ1-6|16|TRBV7-6
CASSLGTGGRNSPLHF
TGTGCCAGCAGCCTAGGGACAGGGGGAAGGAATTCACCCCTCCACTTT
>.|.|TRBJ1-5|11|TRBV27
CASSPNQPQHF
TGTGCCAGCAGTCCTAATCAGCCCCAGCATTTT
>.|.|TRBJ2-2|14|TRBV19
CASSGTSYTGELFF
TGTGCCAGTAGTGGCACTAGCTACACCGGGGAGCTGTTTTTT
>.|.|TRBJ2-3|16|TRBV19
CASSIEGSEVTDTQYF
TGTGCCAGTAGTATAGAGGGTAGCGAAGTCACAGATACGCAGTATTTT
>.|TRBD1|TRBJ2-1|13|TRBV11-2
CASSRQGFNEQFF
TGTGCCAGCAGTAGACAGGGGTTCAATGAGCAGTTCTTC
>.|TRBD2|TRBJ2-1|13|TRBV30
CACASGTNNEQFF
TGTGCCTGCGCTAGCGGAACTAACAATGAGCAGTTCTTC
>once|.|TRBJ2-4|14|TRBV29-1
CSVEDQGSADIQYF
TGCAGCGTTGAAGATCAGGGTTCTGCCGACATTCAGTACTTC
>.|.|TRBJ1-3|12|TRBV12-3/TRBV12-4
CASSLSSGTIYF
TGTGCCAGCAGTTTGTCTTCCGGCACCATATATTTT
>.|TRBD1|TRBJ1-4|13|TRBV19
CASSKGQGEKLFF
TGTGCCAGTAGCAAAGGACAGGGGGAAAAACTGTTTTTT